This T cell receptor (beta chain) was captured in a study of shared clonotypes between healthy human individuals. Overall study results and limits: Rarefaction analysis demonstrated incomplete sorted-subset sequencing notwithstanding large depth. In several donors, 4.5% to 5.5% of naive CD4 clonotypes appeared in common.

Naive CD8 cells comprised CD45RO-negative, CCR7-positively selected cells, excluding terminally differentiated effector memory CD45RA+ cells. Everyone who donated was a Caucasian adult who lived in Nashville, Tennessee. The assay was immunoSEQ multiplex PCR, and TCRdb's table has in-frame clones only and misses some. This table has fewer than 800,000 clones, approximately 90% appearing once. Germline loops: CDR1 SNHLY, CDR2 FYNNEI. This CDR3 is built from 13 residues. V was shortened by 4 bases and J by 2 bases, with 9 bases between the two germline ends. Comments on this clone: The antigen remains unidentified.

The sample comprised naive CD8+ T cells sorted from blood. The chain employs TRBV2 and TRBJ2-7; the D is unclear. The receptor was derived from a man aged 25-45 years in good health. As DNA, the CDR3 is TGTGCCAGCAGTGCAATAACGGCCTACGAGCAGTACTTC. Translated: CASSAITAYEQYF.